These 31 T cell receptor beta chains share one sample of origin, sequenced in a study of PD-1 blockade in mismatch repair-deficient tumors. The method was immunoSEQ multiplex PCR; TCRdb's version includes in-frame clones alone and lacks a portion of them. The data contain about 84,000 clones, 81% of them singletons. The source material was peripheral blood, sampled 12 weeks after starting pembrolizumab. These receptors were obtained from an adult with mismatch repair-deficient cancer.

This chain uses TRBV30 with TRBJ1-1; D unclear. CDR3 length equals 13 residues. Trimming stripped 4 bases from V and 1 base from J, with 10 bases between. Germline loops: CDR1 GTSNPN, CDR2 SVGIG (reference sequence). CDR3 amino acids: CAWTKTPNTEAFF. In nucleotides, the CDR3 is TGTGCCTGGACCAAGACACCGAACACTGAAGCTTTCTTT. Variable domain in full (rest from reference TRBV30 and TRBJ1-1): SQTIHQWPATLVQPVGSPLSLECTVEGTSNPNLYWYRQAAGRGLQLLFYSVGIGQISSEVPQNLSASRPQDRQFILSSKKLLLSDSGFYLCAWTKTPNTEAFFGQGTRLTVV.

The chain carries TRBV18 and TRBJ1-4, with D possibly TRBD1 on 6 matching bases. Germline assignment: CDR1 KGHSH and CDR2 LQKENI. The V end was cut by 0 bases, the J end by 6 bases, with 11 bases between. CDR3 size: 15 residues. The CDR3 loop is CASSPPNRADEKLFF. DNA of the CDR3: TGTGCCAGCTCACCACCGAACAGGGCGGATGAAAAACTGTTTTTT.

The V call is TRBV4-3, the J call TRBJ2-1; D tentatively fits TRBD1 or TRBD2 (5 bases each). The CDR3 is 14 amino acids. Germline V gene lookup returns CDR1 LGHNA and CDR2 YSLEER. The V end was cut by 5 bases, the J end by 6 bases, with 14 bases between. The DNA for the CDR3 is TGCGCCAGCAGCGCTGCAGGGACCATCAATGAGCAGTTCTTC. It is translated as CASSAAGTINEQFF.

This clone occurred a few times. This chain joins TRBV2 and TRBJ1-5; D might be TRBD1 (5 bases). V dropped 1 base and J dropped 4 bases, with 8 bases sitting between them. The CDR3 length is 14 residues. The germline V gene encodes CDR1 SNHLY and CDR2 FYNNEI. CDR3 nucleotide sequence: TGTGCCAGCAGTGAAGAGGCAGGGAATCAGCCCCAGCATTTT. Translated, it gives CASSEEAGNQPQHF.

This chain links TRBV10-1 with TRBJ2-3; the D is unclear. Germline CDR1 WNHNN, CDR2 SYGVQD (reference sequence). The CDR3 loop spans 17 amino acids. V shed 0 bases and J shed 0 bases, with 13 bases lying between them. In DNA form, the CDR3 reads TGCGCCAGCAGTGAGTCCGGGCTGGCTGTGAGCACAGATACGCAGTATTTT. The encoded protein is CASSESGLAVSTDTQYF.

The chain is built from TRBV6-4 and TRBJ2-5; D uncertain. The CDR3 sequence is 13 residues long. Germline lookup yields CDR1 MRHNA and CDR2 SNTAGT. V was clipped by 4 bases and J by 5 bases, with 11 bases between them. CDR3 sequence: CASSARNGETQYF. CDR3 sequence (DNA): TGTGCCAGCAGTGCCAGAAACGGGGAGACCCAGTACTTC.

The rearrangement links TRBV6-5 to TRBJ1-3; D unclear. The CDR3 runs to 14 residues. In germline, CDR1 is MNHEY, CDR2 SVGAGI. V lost 0 bases to trimming and J lost 1 base, with 4 bases between them. The CDR3 loop reads CASSYSESGNTIYF. CDR3 DNA: TGTGCCAGCAGTTACTCGGAGTCTGGAAACACCATATATTTT.

The chain joins TRBV6-6 to TRBJ1-1; D is unresolved. V gave up 5 bases and J gave up 1 base, with 8 bases separating them. Per the germline V gene, CDR1 is MNHNY and CDR2 is SVGAGI (reference sequence). The CDR3 sequence is 13 residues long. The CDR3 nucleotides read TGTGCCAGCAGTACGTCAAAGAACACTGAAGCTTTCTTT. This sequence encodes CASSTSKNTEAFF.

J is TRBJ1-1 and V is TRBV6-5; D unclear. This CDR3 spans 11 amino acids. CDR1 is MNHEY and CDR2 is SVGAGI in the germline V gene. With 5 bases removed from V and 2 bases from J, the gap between germline ends came to 3 bases. The CDR3 DNA reads TGTGCCAGCAGTCGTAACACTGAAGCTTTCTTT. Amino acid sequence: CASSRNTEAFF.

V gene TRBV2 combines with J gene TRBJ2-1, with 9 bases aligning to TRBD2. V was pared by 0 bases and J by 8 bases, with 14 bases of the junction left unmatched. The germline V gene has CDR1 SNHLY and CDR2 FYNNEI. The CDR3 covers 18 residues. CDR3 amino acids: CASSEALRLAGVRYEQFF. The CDR3, as DNA: TGTGCCAGCAGTGAAGCGCTTCGTTTAGCGGGAGTAAGATATGAGCAGTTCTTC.

The chain links TRBV10-2 to TRBJ2-7; 8 bases agree with TRBD2. V shed 6 bases, J shed 1 base, and the junction held 14 bases outside the gene matches. Germline V CDR1 and CDR2: WSHSY, SAAADI. The length of the CDR3 is 17 residues. CDR3 loop: CASRDVFSGKSSYEQYF. DNA for the CDR3: TGCGCCAGCAGGGACGTCTTTAGCGGGAAGTCATCCTACGAGCAGTACTTC.

This rearrangement joins TRBV10-1 to TRBJ2-1; 8 positions match TRBD2. Germline CDR1 and CDR2: WNHNN and SYGVQD (reference sequence). Trimming took 3 bases from V and 7 from J; bases not matched to a gene: 5. There are 14 residues in the CDR3. CDR3 DNA: TGCGCCAGCAGTGATCAAGCGGGAGTGAATGAGCAGTTCTTC. Residues: CASSDQAGVNEQFF.

The chain combines TRBV11-2 with TRBJ2-3; no clear D. Germline CDR1 reads SGHAT; CDR2 reads FQNNGV. The V end lost 5 bases, the J end lost 1 base, and 13 bases lay between the germline ends. The length of the CDR3 is 15 residues. In DNA, the CDR3 is TGTGCCAGCAGCCCCAACAGTCTGGGCACAGATACGCAGTATTTT. Its translation is CASSPNSLGTDTQYF.

The rearrangement uses TRBV15 and TRBJ2-2; TRBD2 matches 9 bases. CDR1 is LNHNV and CDR2 is YYDKDF in the germline V gene (reference sequence). The CDR3 has 16 residues. With 0 bases clipped from V and 7 bases from J, the junction kept 6 bases outside the gene matches. CDR3 residues: CATSREAGGPLGELFF. As DNA, the CDR3 is TGTGCCACCAGCAGAGAGGCGGGAGGGCCACTCGGGGAGCTGTTTTTT.

This clone was seen only a few times. The rearrangement uses TRBV30 and TRBJ1-2; D not resolved. Germline assignment: CDR1 GTSNPN and CDR2 SVGIG (reference sequence). This CDR3 is built from 12 residues. The V gene lost 1 base and the J gene lost 2 bases, with 5 bases spanning the gap. The CDR3: CAWSGGNYGYTF. The CDR3 DNA reads TGTGCCTGGAGTGGGGGAAACTATGGCTACACCTTC.

The chain couples TRBV27 to TRBJ1-5; D is unclear. V was pared by 5 bases and J by 2 bases, with 7 bases between. Germline V gives CDR1 MNHEY, CDR2 SMNVEV (reference sequence). CDR3 length equals 13 residues. The CDR3 DNA reads TGTGCCAGCAGTGGAACAGGCAATCAGCCCCAGCATTTT. Its translation is CASSGTGNQPQHF.

V is TRBV13 and J is TRBJ2-1; 10 bases fit TRBD1. V dropped 5 bases and J dropped 12; count of bases not matched to a gene: 19. CDR3 size: 17 residues. Germline loops: CDR1 PRHDT, CDR2 FYEKMQ (reference sequence). The CDR3 region is CASSPDYGTGAVDRQFF. CDR3 coding DNA: TGTGCCAGCAGCCCCGACTACGGGACAGGGGCCGTCGACAGGCAGTTCTTC.

The chain is built from TRBV11-2 and TRBJ1-1; 9 bases line up with TRBD1. Germline-derived CDR1 and CDR2 are SGHAT and FQNNGV. This CDR3 region has 14 residues. V dropped 4 bases and J dropped 5; count of bases not matched to a gene: 5. The CDR3, as DNA: TGTGCCAGCAGCTCCGGGACAGGGATTACTGAAGCTTTCTTT. Encoded protein: CASSSGTGITEAFF.

The gene calls are TRBV6-6 and TRBJ2-2; 7 nucleotides align to TRBD1. This CDR3 spans 13 amino acids. V lost 7 bases to trimming and J lost 3 bases; unmatched junction nucleotides: 2. Germline-derived CDR1 and CDR2 are MNHNY and SVGAGI (reference sequence). The CDR3: CASKGTDTGELFF. Written as DNA, the CDR3 is TGTGCCAGCAAAGGGACAGACACCGGGGAGCTGTTTTTT.

J is TRBJ2-3 and V is TRBV5-6; the D gene is possibly TRBD1 (5 bases). Trimming removed 0 bases at V and 3 bases at J, with 11 bases between. CDR1 is SGHDT, CDR2 YYEEEE, per germline. The CDR3 totals 15 residues. CDR3 DNA: TGTGCCAGCAGCTTGGGTGACAGAATTACAGATACGCAGTATTTT. Its translation is CASSLGDRITDTQYF.

The V gene is TRBV6-1, the J gene TRBJ1-2; 10 bases line up with TRBD1. The CDR3 is 15 amino acids. CDR1 is MNHNS, CDR2 SASEGT, per germline. The J segment lost 5 bases and the V segment lost 7 bases, leaving 10 bases of the junction unmatched. The CDR3 region is CASTDRGLPGYGYTF. CDR3 DNA sequence: TGTGCCAGCACCGACAGGGGGCTCCCGGGGTATGGCTACACCTTC.

V usage is TRBV7-2 and J usage is TRBJ1-5; TRBD1 matches at 7 bases. The ends lost 0 bases at V and 3 bases at J; junction bases unmatched: 5. Per the germline V gene, CDR1 is SGHTA and CDR2 is FQGNSA. The CDR3 contains 16 residues. The CDR3 region has the DNA TGTGCCAGCAGCTTAGCCGTTGACAGGGCCAATCAGCCCCAGCATTTT. This sequence encodes CASSLAVDRANQPQHF. Full variable domain (rest looked up from reference TRBV7-2 and TRBJ1-5): GAGVSQSPSNKVTEKGKDVELRCDPISGHTALYWYRQSLGQGLEFLIYFQGNSAPDKSGLPSDRFSAERTGGSVSTLTIQRTQQEDSAVYLCASSLAVDRANQPQHFGDGTRLSIL.

The chain joins TRBV5-8 to TRBJ2-7, with D uncertain. CDR1 and CDR2 from the germline V gene are SGHTS and YDEGEE. Trimming pared 4 bases from V and 5 bases from J, leaving 10 bases between. The CDR3 spans 12 residues. In DNA form, the CDR3 reads TGTGCCAGCAGCCGTTCTTCCCACGAGCAGTACTTC. Amino acid sequence: CASSRSSHEQYF. Together with reference TRBV5-8 and TRBJ2-7, the CDR3 gives the full variable domain: EAGVTQSPTHLIKTRGQQATLRCSPISGHTSVYWYQQALGLGLQFLLWYDEGEERNRGNFPPRFSGRQFPNYSSELNVNALELEDSALYLCASSRSSHEQYFGPGTRLTVT.

This chain links TRBV10-3 with TRBJ2-2; D possibly matches TRBD1 or TRBD2 (5 bases each). CDR1 and CDR2 (germline): ENHRY, SYGVKD. This CDR3 has 13 residues. Trimming removed 10 bases from V and 6 bases from J, with 15 bases in between. The DNA for the CDR3 is TGTGCCACCGAGCGGATGGGGGCCGGGGAGCTGTTTTTT. Translation: CATERMGAGELFF.

This rearrangement joins TRBV5-5 to TRBJ1-2; no clear D gene. V dropped 0 bases and J dropped 7 bases, with 13 bases sitting between them. Germline V lookup: CDR1 SGHKS, CDR2 YYEKEE (reference sequence). CDR3 length: 14 residues. CDR3 sequence (DNA): TGTGCCAGCAGCTTGGTGGAGGGATCGGGTGGCTACACCTTC. This gives the protein CASSLVEGSGGYTF.

Concerning this clone: Other DNA sequences in the sample encode the same CDR3. V gene TRBV18 combines with J gene TRBJ1-1; D gene unclear. V shed 1 base and J shed 1 base, with 4 bases lying between them. Looked up from germline, CDR1 is KGHSH and CDR2 is LQKENI. The CDR3 covers 13 residues. CDR3 DNA: TGTGCCAGCTCACCACGGGGGAACACTGAAGCTTTCTTT. The encoded protein is CASSPRGNTEAFF. Looking up the rest from reference TRBV18 and TRBJ1-1 gives the full variable domain: NAGVMQNPRHLVRRRGQEARLRCSPMKGHSHVYWYRQLPEEGLKFMVYLQKENIIDESGMPKERFSAEFPKEGPSILRIQQVVRGDSAAYFCASSPRGNTEAFFGQGTRLTVV.

This clone was seen many times. The rearrangement joins TRBV18 to TRBJ2-7; possible D gene TRBD2, 5 bases. Trimming stripped 6 bases from V and 3 bases from J, with 12 bases between. The CDR3 is made up of 13 amino acids. Germline CDR1 is KGHSH and CDR2 is LQKENI. CDR3 loop: CASSPGVVYEQYF. DNA for the CDR3: TGTGCCAGCTCCCCCGGGGTTGTCTACGAGCAGTACTTC.

The rearrangement uses TRBV7-3 and TRBJ2-1, with TRBD2 matching over 10 bases. V shed 0 bases, J shed 12 bases, and the junction held 11 bases outside the gene matches. This CDR3 contains 16 residues. CDR1 SGHTA and CDR2 FQGTGA come from the germline V gene. CDR3 DNA sequence: TGTGCCAGCAGCTTAACTAAGGTGTTAGCGGGAGGAGCGCAGTTCTTC. It yields the protein CASSLTKVLAGGAQFF.

Points on this clone: This CDR3 is also generated by other DNA sequences in the sample. The V call is TRBV5-1, the J call TRBJ1-2; 8 nucleotides line up with TRBD1. The CDR3 runs 13 residues. J was trimmed by 3 bases and V by 3 bases; bases with no gene match: 1. In germline, CDR1 is SGHRS, CDR2 YFSETQ. DNA for the CDR3: TGCGCCAGCAGCTCGACAGGGGACTATGGCTACACCTTC. It encodes CASSSTGDYGYTF.

The genes are TRBV5-1 and TRBJ2-7, with 8 bases that match TRBD1. The trim removed 3 bases at V and 2 bases at J, leaving 4 bases unmatched. CDR1 and CDR2 from the germline V gene are SGHRS and YFSETQ. CDR3 length: 14 amino acids. In nucleotides, the CDR3 is TGCGCCAGCAGCTGGGGGACAGGTACCTACGAGCAGTACTTC. Protein sequence: CASSWGTGTYEQYF.

The chain uses TRBV6-1 and TRBJ1-5; no reliable D call. Trimming took off 4 bases at V and 2 bases at J, with 15 bases between the two ends. Germline V CDR1 and CDR2: MNHNS, SASEGT. The CDR3 runs to 16 residues. The CDR3 is CASSVGLGYGNQPQHF. The CDR3 coding sequence is TGTGCCAGCAGTGTCGGGCTTGGGTATGGCAATCAGCCCCAGCATTTT.